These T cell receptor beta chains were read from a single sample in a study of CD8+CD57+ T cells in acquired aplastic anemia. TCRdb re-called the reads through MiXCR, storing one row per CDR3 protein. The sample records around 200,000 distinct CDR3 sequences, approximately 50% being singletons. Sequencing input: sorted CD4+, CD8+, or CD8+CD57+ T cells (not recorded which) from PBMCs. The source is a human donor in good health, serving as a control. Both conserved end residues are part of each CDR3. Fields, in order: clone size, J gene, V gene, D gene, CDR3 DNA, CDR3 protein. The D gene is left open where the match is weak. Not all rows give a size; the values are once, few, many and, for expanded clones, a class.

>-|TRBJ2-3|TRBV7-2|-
TGTGCCAGCAACCAGGGTGAAGATACGCAGTATTTT
CASNQGEDTQYF
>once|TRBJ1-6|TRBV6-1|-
TGTGCCAGCAGTGCCCCCCTGAACCTCCACTTT
CASSAPLNLHF
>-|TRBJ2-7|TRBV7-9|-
TGTGCCAGCAGCTCCCTCGCGGTCCCGGACGACGAGCAGTACTTC
CASSSLAVPDDEQYF
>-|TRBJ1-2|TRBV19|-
TGTGCCAGTACCCCAGCAAGGGAGGGCTATGGCTACACCTTC
CASTPAREGYGYTF
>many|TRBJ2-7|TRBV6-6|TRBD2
TGTGCCAGCAGTTCCCGGGGCGGGGGGCAATACGAGCAGTACTTC
CASSSRGGGQYEQYF
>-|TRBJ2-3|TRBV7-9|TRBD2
TGTGCCAGCAGCCGGACTAGCGGGGCATCAGATACGCAGTATTTT
CASSRTSGASDTQYF
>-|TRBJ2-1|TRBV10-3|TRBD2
TGTGCCATCAGGGGACTAGCGGGGGGGCTGAACAATAAGCAGTTCTTC
CAIRGLAGGLNNKQFF
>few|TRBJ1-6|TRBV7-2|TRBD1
TGTGCCAGCAACCCCGGACAGGGTACTTCACCCCTCCACTTT
CASNPGQGTSPLHF
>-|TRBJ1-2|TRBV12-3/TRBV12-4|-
TGTGCCAGCAGTTCAGGTGGAGGCTACACCTTC
CASSSGGGYTF
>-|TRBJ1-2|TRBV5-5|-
TGTGCCAGCAGCTTGTTCCCCGGACTTTATGGCTATGGCTACACCTTC
CASSLFPGLYGYGYTF
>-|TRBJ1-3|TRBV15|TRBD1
TGTGCCACCAGCAGGACAGGGACTGGAAACACCATATATTTT
CATSRTGTGNTIYF
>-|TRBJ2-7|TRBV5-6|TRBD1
TGTGCCAGCAGCCCCCGCCGACAGGGGATCGACGAGCAGTACTTC
CASSPRRQGIDEQYF
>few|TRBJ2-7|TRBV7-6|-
TGTGCCAGCAGCTTAAGCGCAACCTACGAGCAGTACTTC
CASSLSATYEQYF
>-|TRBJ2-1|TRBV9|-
TGTGCCAGCAGCCCGAGCTCCTACAATGAGCAGTTCTTC
CASSPSSYNEQFF
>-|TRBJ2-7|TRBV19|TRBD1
TGTGCCAGTAGTATATCCTCCTTTTCTGGACAGGCCTTCTCCTACGAGCAGTACTTC
CASSISSFSGQAFSYEQYF
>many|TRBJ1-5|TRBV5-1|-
TGCGCCAGCAGCTTGGACGGGATTCGTGACCAGCCCCAGCATTTT
CASSLDGIRDQPQHF
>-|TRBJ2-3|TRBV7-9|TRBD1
TGTGCCAGCAGCTTAGCCAGGGGGACAGATACGCAGTATTTT
CASSLARGTDTQYF
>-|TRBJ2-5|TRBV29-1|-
TGCAGCGTTGGTGGGAGTCAAGGGACCCAGTACTTC
CSVGGSQGTQYF
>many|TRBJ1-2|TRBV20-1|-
TGCAGTGCCCCTCCGGCAGGTCACTATGGCTACACCTTC
CSAPPAGHYGYTF
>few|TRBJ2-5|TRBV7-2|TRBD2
TGTGCCAGCAGTCAAACTAGCGGGGAGACCCAGTACTTC
CASSQTSGETQYF